A selection of T cell receptor beta chains follows, all from one sample in a study of shared clonotypes between healthy human individuals. Method: immunoSEQ multiplex PCR; TCRdb's copy keeps in-frame clones and lacks some. The table records millions of clones, around 90% of them present only once. Sequencing was done on a sample of naive CD4+ T cells sorted from blood. These receptor sequences come from a young man in good health. The conserved cysteine and the conserved F or W are not part of the CDR3 here. A D gene is named only where the DNA matches it firmly.

v_call: TRBV4-3
j_call: TRBJ2-1
d_call: NA
cdr3_aa: ASSQGRSGSGAYNEQF

v_call: TRBV7-9
j_call: TRBJ2-7
d_call: TRBD2
cdr3_aa: ASSGRLAGHHEQY

v_call: TRBV30
j_call: TRBJ1-6
d_call: NA
cdr3_aa: AWSVRTESPLH

v_call: TRBV4-2
j_call: TRBJ2-7
d_call: TRBD2
cdr3_aa: ASTPPTSVYEQY

v_call: TRBV9
j_call: TRBJ2-2
d_call: NA
cdr3_aa: ASSGTVNTGELF

v_call: TRBV4-1
j_call: TRBJ2-2
d_call: NA
cdr3_aa: ASSQNPTQGGTGELF

v_call: TRBV10-3
j_call: TRBJ2-3
d_call: NA
cdr3_aa: ATQEGWDTQY

v_call: TRBV7-3
j_call: TRBJ2-2
d_call: TRBD1
cdr3_aa: ASSADRGRGTNTGELF

v_call: TRBV6-5
j_call: TRBJ2-1
d_call: TRBD2
cdr3_aa: ASSQGLAVYNEQF

v_call: TRBV14
j_call: TRBJ2-7
d_call: TRBD1
cdr3_aa: ASSLRDRVSYEQY

v_call: TRBV27
j_call: TRBJ1-1
d_call: TRBD1
cdr3_aa: ASSSQQGAF

v_call: TRBV21-1
j_call: TRBJ2-3
d_call: NA
cdr3_aa: ASSKIGEGDTQY

v_call: TRBV11-2
j_call: TRBJ2-1
d_call: NA
cdr3_aa: ASSPGYSAYNEQF

v_call: TRBV5-1
j_call: TRBJ2-3
d_call: NA
cdr3_aa: ASGDIMGNTQY

v_call: TRBV14
j_call: TRBJ1-2
d_call: NA
cdr3_aa: ASSQVFWDGYT

v_call: TRBV25-1
j_call: TRBJ2-1
d_call: NA
cdr3_aa: ASSEIYNEQF

v_call: TRBV18
j_call: TRBJ1-4
d_call: NA
cdr3_aa: ASSPGPPVNEKLF

v_call: TRBV7-2
j_call: TRBJ2-3
d_call: NA
cdr3_aa: ASSPRGGVGTDTQY

v_call: TRBV27
j_call: TRBJ2-3
d_call: NA
cdr3_aa: ASSFRRTFEAYELDTQY

v_call: TRBV10-3
j_call: TRBJ2-3
d_call: TRBD2
cdr3_aa: AISLPGTSGSTDTQY

v_call: TRBV7-2
j_call: TRBJ2-3
d_call: NA
cdr3_aa: ASSLRQGDTQY

v_call: TRBV6-6
j_call: TRBJ2-1
d_call: TRBD1
cdr3_aa: ASSFPGQGYNEQF

v_call: TRBV10-3
j_call: TRBJ1-3
d_call: NA
cdr3_aa: AISFSDKVSGNTIY

v_call: TRBV4-1
j_call: TRBJ2-7
d_call: TRBD2
cdr3_aa: ASSRTSGSYEQY

v_call: TRBV9
j_call: TRBJ1-2
d_call: TRBD1
cdr3_aa: ASSTTDRVEGYT

v_call: TRBV19
j_call: TRBJ1-2
d_call: TRBD1
cdr3_aa: ASGGQGAYGYT

v_call: TRBV6-5
j_call: TRBJ1-1
d_call: TRBD1
cdr3_aa: ASSYYTGGVKTEAF

v_call: TRBV10-1
j_call: TRBJ2-7
d_call: TRBD2
cdr3_aa: ASSEASGRTYEQY

v_call: TRBV28
j_call: TRBJ2-7
d_call: TRBD2
cdr3_aa: ASSPRTSGNYEQY

v_call: TRBV5-6
j_call: TRBJ2-1
d_call: NA
cdr3_aa: ASSLGSGYNEQF

v_call: TRBV7-8
j_call: TRBJ2-5
d_call: TRBD2
cdr3_aa: ASRHRTRIGQETQY

v_call: TRBV19
j_call: TRBJ1-6
d_call: TRBD1
cdr3_aa: ASSIGTGPNSPLH

v_call: TRBV6-4
j_call: TRBJ1-1
d_call: NA
cdr3_aa: ASSDHRAGNTEAF

v_call: TRBV6-6
j_call: TRBJ2-7
d_call: NA
cdr3_aa: ASSYGNSQTYEQY

v_call: TRBV19
j_call: TRBJ2-2
d_call: TRBD2
cdr3_aa: ASSIDPAGGSGELF

v_call: TRBV18
j_call: TRBJ1-1
d_call: TRBD1
cdr3_aa: ASSPGQVWGTEAF

v_call: TRBV6-5
j_call: TRBJ1-6
d_call: TRBD1
cdr3_aa: ASRLTGVNNSPLH

v_call: TRBV7-9
j_call: TRBJ2-3
d_call: TRBD2
cdr3_aa: ASSPKGRGTSPPDTQY

v_call: TRBV5-1
j_call: TRBJ1-3
d_call: TRBD1
cdr3_aa: ASTQGASGNTIY

v_call: TRBV5-1
j_call: TRBJ1-5
d_call: NA
cdr3_aa: ASSLAGQGDQPQH

v_call: TRBV5-1
j_call: TRBJ2-2
d_call: TRBD1
cdr3_aa: ASSSGTGNTGELF

v_call: TRBV7-9
j_call: TRBJ2-5
d_call: NA
cdr3_aa: ASSGALGETQY

v_call: TRBV7-2
j_call: TRBJ2-5
d_call: TRBD1
cdr3_aa: ASSSRTGGIETQY

v_call: TRBV7-6
j_call: TRBJ2-7
d_call: NA
cdr3_aa: ASSPRPVTSSYEQY

v_call: TRBV5-1
j_call: TRBJ1-2
d_call: NA
cdr3_aa: ASSPTGNYGYT

v_call: TRBV28
j_call: TRBJ1-1
d_call: NA
cdr3_aa: ASSLVGRNTEAF

v_call: TRBV4-3
j_call: TRBJ2-1
d_call: TRBD1
cdr3_aa: ASSQEQGQTLV

v_call: TRBV6-1
j_call: TRBJ1-2
d_call: NA
cdr3_aa: ASSPPPGHYGYT

v_call: TRBV5-4
j_call: TRBJ2-7
d_call: NA
cdr3_aa: ASSWNNYEQY

v_call: TRBV15
j_call: TRBJ2-5
d_call: NA
cdr3_aa: ATREGGRETQY

v_call: TRBV29-1
j_call: TRBJ2-5
d_call: NA
cdr3_aa: SVVRGGETQY

v_call: TRBV5-8
j_call: TRBJ1-5
d_call: TRBD1
cdr3_aa: ASSRPGQGSSRSNQPQH